One and the same sample provided the 12 T cell receptor beta chains below, sequenced in a study of cytomegalovirus exposure and HLA in healthy donors. The PCR used 60 Vbeta and 13 Jbeta primers. Using immunoSEQ multiplex PCR, the repertoire was profiled, and TCRdb retains in-frame clones only, with some absent. The sample yields 150,000 to 200,000 clones, 75% to 90% seen once. Material for sequencing was PBMCs. The receptors were gathered from a man younger than 40 in good health and CMV-seronegative.

The chain uses TRBV7-9 and TRBJ2-7, with no clear D. This CDR3 has 11 amino acids. Germline-derived CDR1 and CDR2 are SEHNR and FQNEAQ (reference sequence). With 1 base removed from V and 7 bases from J, the gap between germline ends came to 5 bases. CDR3 DNA sequence: TGTGCCAGCAGCTTAGTCCGGGAGCAGTACTTC. Translation: CASSLVREQYF.

This clone was seen a few times. The chain uses TRBV5-6 and TRBJ2-3; D is perhaps TRBD2 (5 bases). CDR1 is SGHDT, CDR2 YYEEEE, per germline. V was pared by 10 bases and J by 0 bases, with 12 bases between. This CDR3 is 13 amino acids long. The CDR3 coding sequence is TGTGCCTGCGGGCTCTCTAGCACAGATACGCAGTATTTT. Translating gives CACGLSSTDTQYF.

This rearrangement joins TRBV6-1 to TRBJ2-2; possible D gene TRBD1, 6 bases. Trimming took 11 bases from V and 5 from J, leaving 15 bases between them. Germline values: CDR1 MNHNS, CDR2 SASEGT. The CDR3 length is 13 residues. The CDR3 DNA reads as TGTGCCTCCAGGGGAAGGGGGACCGGGGAGCTGTTTTTT. It yields the protein CASRGRGTGELFF.

The chain couples TRBV11-2 to TRBJ1-2, with TRBD1 as a possible D gene (5 bases). Germline values: CDR1 SGHAT, CDR2 FQNNGV. V was shortened by 5 bases and J by 0 bases, with 10 bases between the two germline ends. This CDR3 is 14 amino acids long. CDR3 nucleotides: TGTGCCAGCAGCCGGGGCGGGGCTAACTATGGCTACACCTTC. Its protein is CASSRGGANYGYTF. Full variable domain (outside the CDR3, taken from reference TRBV11-2 and TRBJ1-2): EAGVAQSPRYKIIEKRQSVAFWCNPISGHATLYWYQQILGQGPKLLIQFQNNGVVDDSQLPKDRFSAERLKGVDSTLKIQPAKLEDSAVYLCASSRGGANYGYTFGSGTRLTVV.

The rearrangement joins TRBV11-3 to TRBJ2-2; D unclear. Trimming shortened V by 4 bases and J by 7 bases, and 10 bases separated the two germline ends. Germline values: CDR1 SGHNT, CDR2 YENEEA. This CDR3 comprises 13 residues. This CDR3 is CASSSLVVGELFF. CDR3 DNA sequence: TGTGCCAGCAGCTCCCTAGTCGTCGGGGAGCTGTTTTTT.

V gene TRBV5-1 combines with J gene TRBJ2-7; TRBD1 matches at 10 bases. CDR3 length: 20 amino acids. From germline, CDR1 is SGHRS and CDR2 YFSETQ. Germline trimming cut 5 bases from V and 0 bases from J; bases unmatched to any gene: 20. CDR3 nucleotides: TGCGCCAGCAGATTGATCTTGACAGGGGGCAACATCTTCAGCTCCTACGAGCAGTACTTC. Residues: CASRLILTGGNIFSSYEQYF.

Only a few counts were recorded for this clone. The chain combines TRBV11-3 with TRBJ2-1; 9 bases fit TRBD2. V lost 5 bases to trimming and J lost 2 bases; unmatched junction nucleotides: 4. The germline V gene encodes CDR1 SGHNT and CDR2 YENEEA. The CDR3 is 15 amino acids. This CDR3 reads CASSTKRGAYNEQFF. The CDR3 DNA follows: TGTGCCAGCAGCACAAAGCGGGGGGCCTACAATGAGCAGTTCTTC.

This chain joins TRBV14 and TRBJ2-5; 8 bases line up with TRBD2. CDR1 and CDR2 (germline): SGHDN, FVKESK. The CDR3 has 16 residues. V dropped 1 base and J dropped 4; count of bases not matched to a gene: 8. The CDR3 protein is CASSQGILAGLETQYF. The CDR3 bases are TGTGCCAGCAGCCAAGGAATCCTAGCGGGCTTAGAGACCCAGTACTTC.

This rearrangement joins TRBV27 to TRBJ2-3; D gene unclear. Germline V gives CDR1 MNHEY, CDR2 SMNVEV (reference sequence). The CDR3 is 12 residues long. V was pared by 1 base and J by 7 bases, with 6 bases between. CDR3 bases: TGTGCCAGCAGTTTATTGTCTTATACGCAGTATTTT. It yields the protein CASSLLSYTQYF.

This chain links TRBV28 with TRBJ1-4, with TRBD1 matching over 9 bases. This CDR3 has 17 amino acids. After removal of 5 bases from V and 2 bases from J, the junction contained 9 bases not matched to a gene. Germline-derived CDR1 and CDR2 are MDHEN and SYDVKM. CDR3 sequence: CASSPRDRESTNEKLFF. The CDR3 DNA reads as TGTGCCAGCAGTCCCCGGGACAGGGAATCGACTAATGAAAAACTGTTTTTT.

The chain is built from TRBV27 and TRBJ2-5; TRBD2 matches at 10 bases. The J call may not be correct, given that the DNA end is closer to TRBJ2-7. The CDR3 covers 16 residues. Germline values: CDR1 MNHEY, CDR2 SMNVEV (reference sequence). The CDR3 loop is CASSPGLAGGSYEQYF. The CDR3 nucleotides read TGTGCCAGCAGTCCGGGGTTAGCGGGAGGCTCCTACGAGCAGTACTTC.

The rearrangement joins TRBV11-2 to TRBJ2-7; 13 bases line up with TRBD2. The germline CDR1 and CDR2 sequences are SGHAT and FQNNGV. The CDR3 has 13 residues. V shed 5 bases, J shed 7 bases, and the junction held 2 bases outside the gene matches. As DNA, the CDR3 is TGTGCCAGCAGCCAGGGACTAGCGGGAGAGCAGTACTTC. Translating gives CASSQGLAGEQYF.